The clone carrying this T cell receptor (beta chain) was seen many times. Antigen: not known. A read error may explain this, as a much larger clone is one base away. These data originate in a study of blood T cells in healthy people across ages. Findings and limits, study-wide: It was the long-lived donors that had more naive CD4+ cells and higher diversity than aged donors.

Alongside a J-beta primer mix, a sample-barcoded 5' primer served in a second PCR lasting about 7 to 11 cycles. TCRdb analysed the 5' RACE reads with MiXCR anew, one entry per CDR3 protein. The table records fewer than 800,000 distinct CDR3 sequences, roughly 32% of them present only once. Germline V lookup: CDR1 SGHTA, CDR2 FQGTGA. CDR3 length equals 14 residues. Per-sample yields of isolated PBMCs were at least 6 million. There were at least 5.5 micrograms of total RNA extracted from every sample. The sequence derives from a woman of 80 years or more in good health. The rearrangement joins TRBV7-3 to TRBJ2-2; 10 bases line up with TRBD1. The sequencing input was blood. CDR3 nucleotides: TGTGCCAGCAGACGGGGACAGGGGACCGGGGAGCGGTTTTTT. Translation gives CASRRGQGTGERFF.